This entry features one T cell receptor (beta chain) sequence. This specimen comes from a study of T-cell reconstitution after alpha-beta-depleted transplantation in children. Unique molecular identifiers were incorporated when the TCRbeta library was constructed. TCRdb re-called the PCR reads with MiXCR, one entry per CDR3 protein. The table includes roughly 350,000 distinct CDR3 sequences, 15% to 20% detected once. CDR3 length: 21 residues. V was clipped by 1 base and J by 2 bases; unmatched bases: 20. Germline V CDR1 and CDR2: MGHRA, YSYEKL. This TCR was recovered from a male patient between 2 and 10 years old who had a stem cell transplant for acute lymphoblastic leukemia, so the T cells may come from the graft donor. V is TRBV4-1 and J is TRBJ2-3; 8 nucleotides match TRBD2. The sample consisted of PBMCs, mostly from graft donor cells, taken 360 days after TCRalphabeta/CD19-depleted stem cell transplant. The CDR3 is CASSQGPFQGVAGSPTDTQYF. The CDR3 DNA is TGCGCCAGCAGCCAAGGTCCGTTTCAGGGAGTAGCGGGATCCCCCACAGATACGCAGTATTTT.